A single sample gave rise to the 8 T cell receptor beta chains below, sequenced in a study of PD-L1 blockade in urothelial cancer. Method: immunoSEQ multiplex PCR; TCRdb's copy keeps in-frame clones and lacks some. The sample consists of approximately 30,000 clones, 80% of them appearing once. The material was PBMCs, obtained around atezolizumab (anti-PD-L1) treatment. The source of these receptors is a man aged 50-60 years with urothelial cancer.

The chain joins TRBV30 to TRBJ1-1; D is perhaps TRBD1 (6 bases). Germline V gene data show CDR1 as GTSNPN and CDR2 as SVGIG (reference sequence). Trimming pared 0 bases from V and 5 bases from J, leaving 19 bases between. CDR3 length equals 16 residues. The DNA for the CDR3 is TGTGCCTGGAGTGTGAGGGGGGGGTCCTTTAATACTGAAGCTTTCTTT. Translating it yields CAWSVRGGSFNTEAFF.

The CDR3 sequence is CASTKGGGPETQYF. The DNA of the CDR3 is TGTGCCAGCACCAAAGGGGGGGGGCCAGAGACCCAGTACTTC. This chain connects TRBV25-1 to TRBJ2-5; D is possibly TRBD2 (7 bases). Trimming pared 7 bases from V and 4 bases from J, leaving 16 bases between. The length of the CDR3 is 14 residues. In germline, CDR1 is MGHDK, CDR2 SYGVNS. Full variable domain (missing parts from reference TRBV25-1 and TRBJ2-5): EADIYQTPRYLVIGTGKKITLECSQTMGHDKMYWYQQDPGMELHLIHYSYGVNSTEKGDLSSESTVSRIRTEHFPLTLESARPSHTSQYLCASTKGGGPETQYFGPGTRLLVL.

The V and J genes are TRBV9 and TRBJ1-1, with TRBD1 matching over 7 bases. In germline, CDR1 is SGDLS, CDR2 YYNGEE. V lost 3 bases to trimming and J lost 7 bases; unmatched junction nucleotides: 3. The CDR3 spans 12 residues. CDR3 sequence: CASSGGTVEAFF. In DNA form, the CDR3 reads TGTGCCAGCAGCGGAGGGACAGTTGAAGCTTTCTTT.

The chain links TRBV6-6 to TRBJ1-2; 8 nucleotides line up with TRBD1. Germline loops: CDR1 MNHNY, CDR2 SVGAGI (reference sequence). CDR3 length: 15 amino acids. V lost 5 bases, J lost 0 bases, and 5 bases stayed unmatched. The CDR3 loop reads CASSTPTGANYGYTF. Written as DNA, the CDR3 is TGTGCCAGCAGTACCCCGACAGGGGCTAACTATGGCTACACCTTC.

The rearrangement uses TRBV28 and TRBJ2-7; 7 bases align to TRBD1. V trimming: 5 bases; J trimming: 13 bases; junction bases outside the gene matches: 8. The germline gives CDR1 MDHEN, CDR2 SYDVKM. This CDR3 spans 11 amino acids. Written as DNA, the CDR3 is TGTGCCAGCAGTCGACGGACAGGAACATACTTC. This codes for CASSRRTGTYF.

The chain links TRBV21-1 to TRBJ1-1; the listed D gene, TRBD1, was not tested against the DNA. TRBV21-1 constitutes a pseudogene. The CDR3 covers 14 residues. CDR3 sequence: CASSLWAGNTEAFF. CDR3 in DNA: TGTGCCAGCAGCTTATGGGCAGGGAACACTGAAGCTTTCTTT.

The genes are TRBV4-2 and TRBJ2-3, with D perhaps TRBD2 (5 bases). The CDR3 sequence is 15 residues long. The germline gives CDR1 LGHNA, CDR2 YNFKEQ. Trimming pared 3 bases from V and 1 base from J, leaving 11 bases between. The CDR3 DNA is TGTGCCAGCAGCCAGCTACTAGGACGCACAGATACGCAGTATTTT. The encoded protein is CASSQLLGRTDTQYF.

Concerning this clone: Sequence at one end of the junction differs from germline and may be a read error. The chain joins TRBV7-3 to TRBJ1-6; the match to TRBD1 covers 7 bases. Germline assignment: CDR1 SGHTA and CDR2 FQGTGA. The CDR3 is made up of 15 amino acids. The CDR3 region has the DNA TGTGCCAGCAGCCTAACAGGGGTCGTAGGTTCACCCCTCCACTTT. Its protein is CASSLTGVVGSPLHF.